The TCR beta chain described here comes from a study of blood T cell repertoires in COVID-19. Method: immunoSEQ multiplex PCR; TCRdb's copy keeps in-frame clones and lacks some. Among about 210,000 clones listed, around four fifths were seen once. With 9 bases clipped from V and 7 bases from J, the junction kept 14 bases outside the gene matches. The CDR3 runs 15 residues. Germline loops: CDR1 SNHLY, CDR2 FYNNEI. The age range of participants was about 18 to 100 years, with residence in about two dozen US areas. The sample taken for sequencing was PBMCs or T cells enriched from blood (not recorded which). The V and J genes are TRBV2 and TRBJ2-2; 7 bases align to TRBD1. The sequence was collected from a man aged 40-50 years who had recovered from COVID-19. The CDR3 bases are TGTGCCAGTCAATCCGGGACAGCCACAGGCGGGGAGCTGTTTTTT. This translates into CASQSGTATGGELFF.